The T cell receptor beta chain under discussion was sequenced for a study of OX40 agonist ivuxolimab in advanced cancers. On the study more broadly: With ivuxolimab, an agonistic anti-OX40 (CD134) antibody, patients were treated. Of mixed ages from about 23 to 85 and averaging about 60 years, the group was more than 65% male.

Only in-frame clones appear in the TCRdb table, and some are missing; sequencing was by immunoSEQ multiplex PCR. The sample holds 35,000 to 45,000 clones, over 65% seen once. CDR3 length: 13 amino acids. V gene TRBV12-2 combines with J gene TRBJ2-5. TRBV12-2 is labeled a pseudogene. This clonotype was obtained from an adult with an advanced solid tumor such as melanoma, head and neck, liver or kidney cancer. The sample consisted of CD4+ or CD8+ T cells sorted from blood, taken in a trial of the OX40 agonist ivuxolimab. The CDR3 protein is CASRLVHNGTQYF. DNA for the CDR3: TGTGCAAGTCGCTTAGTACATAACGGGACCCAGTACTTC.